This T cell receptor beta chain was sequenced in a study of blood T cell repertoires in COVID-19. The CDR3 sequence is 13 residues long. Germline values: CDR1 MNHEY, CDR2 SMNVEV (reference sequence). Deletions cut 5 bases from V and 7 bases from J, with 14 bases between. Original processing methods: Using reference gene primer amplification, nucleated cell counts were estimated. Method: immunoSEQ multiplex PCR; TCRdb's copy keeps in-frame clones and lacks some. V and J calls and clone size are those listed in that table; D and trimming were worked out from the DNA. The data contain 36,000 or so clones, 90% of them singletons.

The sequence came from a human donor in a cohort sampled during active COVID-19. J is TRBJ1-1 and V is TRBV27, with a weak D call TRBD1 (5 bases). The sequenced sample was peripheral blood. DNA for the CDR3: TGTGCCAGCAGTCAGGGTGTTCGGTTTGAAGCTTTCTTT. This encodes CASSQGVRFEAFF.